This T cell receptor beta chain derives from a study of a mutant IDH1 vaccine in newly diagnosed glioma. About the research overall: Visit V12 was conducted at week 35 as the safety follow-up. Visit V13 came later, at week 47.

For this clone: Its antigen remains unidentified.

Time point specified: week 35, safety follow-up. Vaccination comprised doses that each held 300 ug of mutant IDH1 20-mer peptide, plus topical imiquimod. Donors had new WHO grade 3 or 4 IDH1-mutant, ATRX-lost astrocytomas. Using immunoSEQ multiplex PCR, the repertoire was profiled, and TCRdb retains in-frame clones only, with some absent. This sample has 58,000 or so clones, with 70% to 90% found just once. The CDR3 has 15 amino acids. Germline CDR1 is SEHNR and CDR2 is FQNEAQ (reference sequence). V shed 4 bases and J shed 4 bases, with 16 bases lying between them. The rearrangement joins TRBV7-9 to TRBJ1-2; D is perhaps TRBD1 (5 bases). The receptor's source is a man aged 35 to 55 with glioma. The source was PBMCs, collected from a glioma patient whose treatment included an IDH1 peptide vaccine. This CDR3 reads CASSSVWGDGYGYTF. The CDR3 bases are TGTGCCAGCAGCTCCGTTTGGGGGGATGGCTATGGCTACACCTTC.